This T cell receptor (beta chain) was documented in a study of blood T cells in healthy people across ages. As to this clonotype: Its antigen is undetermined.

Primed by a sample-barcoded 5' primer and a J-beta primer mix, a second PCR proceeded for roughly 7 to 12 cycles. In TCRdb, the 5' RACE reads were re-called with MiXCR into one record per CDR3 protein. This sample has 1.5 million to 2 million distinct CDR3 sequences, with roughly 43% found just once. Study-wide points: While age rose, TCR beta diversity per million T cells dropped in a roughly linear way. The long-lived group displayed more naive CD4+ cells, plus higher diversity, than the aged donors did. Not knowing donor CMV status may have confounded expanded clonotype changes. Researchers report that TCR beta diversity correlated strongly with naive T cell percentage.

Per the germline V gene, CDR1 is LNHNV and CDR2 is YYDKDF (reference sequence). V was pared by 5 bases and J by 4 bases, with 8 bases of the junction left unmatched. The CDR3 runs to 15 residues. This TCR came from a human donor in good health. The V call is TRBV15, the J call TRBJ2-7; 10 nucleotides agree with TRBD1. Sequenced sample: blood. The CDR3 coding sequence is TGTGCCACCAGCGGGGGGACAGGGGACGGATACGAGCAGTACTTC. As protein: CATSGGTGDGYEQYF.